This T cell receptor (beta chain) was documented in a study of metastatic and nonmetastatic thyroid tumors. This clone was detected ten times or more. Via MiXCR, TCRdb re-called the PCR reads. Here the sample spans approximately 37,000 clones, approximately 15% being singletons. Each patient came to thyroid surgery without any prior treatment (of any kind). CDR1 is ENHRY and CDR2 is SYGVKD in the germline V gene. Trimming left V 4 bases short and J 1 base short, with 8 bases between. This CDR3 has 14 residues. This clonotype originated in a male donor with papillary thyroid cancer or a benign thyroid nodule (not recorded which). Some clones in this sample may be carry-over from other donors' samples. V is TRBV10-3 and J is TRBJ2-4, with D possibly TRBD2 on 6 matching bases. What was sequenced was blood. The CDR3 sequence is CAISVEGAKNIQYF. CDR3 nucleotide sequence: TGTGCCATCAGTGTGGAGGGGGCCAAAAACATTCAGTACTTC.